This TCR beta chain stems from a study of CD8 T cells in ankylosing spondylitis. Study conclusions and caveats: A number of the motif variants had already been described in reactive arthritis synovial fluid and blood. Disease-linked clones were CD8+ and relatively rare in peripheral blood. Characteristic, it appeared, of ankylosing spondylitis blood was a TCR beta motif of several highly homologous variants.

The TCR beta libraries were generated through quantitative 5'-RACE incorporating molecular barcodes. From the 5' RACE reads, TCRdb called clonotypes with MiXCR, one entry per CDR3 protein. The sample has approximately 550,000 distinct CDR3 sequences; about 13% are singletons. Note on this clonotype: The antigen is unknown.

Per the germline V gene, CDR1 is SGHRS and CDR2 is YFSETQ. The ends were cut back, 5 bases at V and 3 bases at J, with 9 bases in the middle. The CDR3 loop spans 13 amino acids. This sequence joins TRBV5-1 and TRBJ1-5, with D hard to call. Sequencing used blood, either unsorted or a sorted T cell fraction (not recorded which). The clonotype originates from a male donor with ankylosing spondylitis. For the CDR3, the DNA is TGCGCCAGCAGACCGGACCTCAATCAGCCCCAGCATTTT. This encodes CASRPDLNQPQHF.